This T cell receptor beta chain was identified during a study of blood T cells in healthy people across ages. This clonotype was counted many times. The junction shows a germline mismatch at one end, possibly a read error. This CDR3 contains 15 residues. Germline-derived CDR1 and CDR2 are SGHRS and YFSETQ. All donors came from Russia, were Caucasian and healthy, and spanned ages roughly 6 to 100. Every participating donor contributed 9.5 to 10 milliliters of peripheral blood through a draw. A second PCR, run for roughly 7 to 11 cycles, used a sample-barcoded 5' primer plus a J-beta primer mix. TCRdb re-called the 5' RACE reads with MiXCR, one entry per CDR3 protein. This table has around 1,500,000 distinct CDR3 sequences, about 30% appearing once.

The sequence came from a woman in her 30s in good health. The chain uses TRBV5-1 and TRBJ2-3; maybe TRBD2 (6 bases). The sequenced material came from blood. The CDR3 region is CASSLGGPSTDTQYF. CDR3 DNA: TGTGCCAGCAGCTTGGGAGGTCCGAGCACAGATACGCAGTATTTT.